These 9 T cell receptor beta chains originate from one sample sequenced in a study of blood T cell repertoires in COVID-19. Sequenced by immunoSEQ multiplex PCR; TCRdb stores in-frame clones only, minus some. This sample has some 66,000 clones, with about 91% found just once. Input material: peripheral blood. These receptors originate from a human donor in a cohort sampled during active COVID-19.

The V gene is TRBV6-6, the J gene TRBJ1-1; TRBD1 matches at 7 bases. V lost 7 bases, J lost 1 base, and 6 bases stayed unmatched. This CDR3 has 14 residues. The V gene's germline CDR1 is MNHNY and CDR2 SVGAGI (reference sequence). DNA of the CDR3: TGTGCCAGCAACAGACAGGGTTCGAACACTGAAGCTTTCTTT. Translated, it gives CASNRQGSNTEAFF.

The chain has TRBV5-1 and TRBJ2-2; 9 nucleotides agree with TRBD1. V trimming: 6 bases; J trimming: 2 bases; junction bases outside the gene matches: 8. The germline CDR1 and CDR2 sequences are SGHRS and YFSETQ. The CDR3 sequence is 16 residues long. DNA of the CDR3: TGCGCCAGCACCCCAGGACAGGGGTCAAACACCGGGGAGCTGTTTTTT. The encoded protein is CASTPGQGSNTGELFF. Filled out from reference TRBV5-1 and TRBJ2-2, the complete variable domain reads KAGVTQTPRYLIKTRGQQVTLSCSPISGHRSVSWYQQTPGQGLQFLFEYFSETQRNKGNFPGRFSGRQFSNSRSEMNVSTLELGDSALYLCASTPGQGSNTGELFFGEGSRLTVL.

CDR3: CASSVGVSSYNEQFF. Written as DNA, the CDR3 is TGTGCCAGCAGCGTAGGTGTTAGCTCCTACAATGAGCAGTTCTTC. The chain joins TRBV9 to TRBJ2-1; unclear D gene. Germline V lookup: CDR1 SGDLS, CDR2 YYNGEE. The CDR3 extends over 15 amino acids. V was cut by 0 bases and J by 0 bases, with 7 bases left in between.

V gene TRBV6-6 combines with J gene TRBJ2-7, with unresolved D. Trimming shortened V by 5 bases and J by 1 base, and 21 bases separated the two germline ends. The CDR3 sequence is 17 residues long. Germline V gene lookup returns CDR1 MNHNY and CDR2 SVGAGI (reference sequence). The CDR3 bases are TGTGCCAGCAGTCAAAAGTTCCATGTAACATCTTCCTACGAGCAGTACTTC. Translation gives CASSQKFHVTSSYEQYF.

Only a few counts were recorded for this clone. The gene calls are TRBV30 and TRBJ1-2; D uncertain. Germline V CDR1 and CDR2: GTSNPN, SVGIG (reference sequence). V was shortened by 0 bases and J by 2 bases, with 10 bases between the two germline ends. This CDR3 comprises 14 residues. This CDR3 reads CAWSVRTGNYGYTF. DNA of the CDR3: TGTGCCTGGAGTGTCCGGACGGGAAACTATGGCTACACCTTC.

The V call is TRBV19, the J call TRBJ1-5, with TRBD1 matching over 9 bases. Germline V CDR1 and CDR2: LNHDA, SQIVND (reference sequence). The CDR3 is made up of 15 amino acids. With 4 bases clipped from V and 6 bases from J, the junction kept 7 bases outside the gene matches. The CDR3 DNA sequence: TGTGCCAGTAGTAGTCAACAGGGGGCGGGTCAGCCCCAGCATTTT. This sequence encodes CASSSQQGAGQPQHF.

The V call is TRBV7-9, the J call TRBJ2-3; the match to TRBD2 covers 8 bases. Germline V gives CDR1 SEHNR, CDR2 FQNEAQ (reference sequence). The trim removed 5 bases at V and 0 bases at J, leaving 13 bases unmatched. The CDR3 has 18 amino acids. CDR3 coding DNA: TGTGCCAGCAGCCGTAACGGCGCCAGCGGGGGTAGCACAGATACGCAGTATTTT. This sequence encodes CASSRNGASGGSTDTQYF.

This sequence joins TRBV27 and TRBJ1-5; D is undetermined. From germline, CDR1 is MNHEY and CDR2 SMNVEV (reference sequence). CDR3 length: 13 amino acids. With 4 bases removed from V and 0 bases from J, the gap between germline ends came to 4 bases. The CDR3: CASSSFSNQPQHF. CDR3 sequence (DNA): TGTGCCAGCAGTTCTTTTAGCAATCAGCCCCAGCATTTT.

This clone has more than one count but fewer than ten. The rearrangement links TRBV5-5 to TRBJ2-2, with D hard to call. Germline CDR1 SGHKS, CDR2 YYEKEE (reference sequence). The CDR3 runs 13 residues. V gave up 4 bases and J gave up 5 bases, with 9 bases separating them. The CDR3 DNA is TGTGCCAGCAGCCCTGTCGAGACCGGGGAGCTGTTTTTT. Protein product: CASSPVETGELFF.